This passage covers 4 T cell receptor beta chains from one sample sequenced in a study of blood T cell repertoires in COVID-19. Method: immunoSEQ multiplex PCR; TCRdb's copy keeps in-frame clones and lacks some. Among some 230,000 clones listed, around 84% were seen once. Sequenced material: peripheral blood. The receptors stem from a woman aged 55 to 70 who had recovered from COVID-19.

The chain uses TRBV27 and TRBJ2-7, with D tentatively TRBD1 (6 bases). From germline, CDR1 is MNHEY and CDR2 SMNVEV (reference sequence). V lost 2 bases to trimming and J lost 0 bases, with 11 bases between them. This CDR3 region has 15 residues. The CDR3 DNA sequence: TGTGCCAGCAGTTTAGGACAGCCGAGCTCCTACGAGCAGTACTTC. Amino acid sequence: CASSLGQPSSYEQYF.

The genes are TRBV12-5 and TRBJ2-3; TRBD1 might be the D (8 bases). The CDR3 covers 16 residues. The V gene lost 2 bases and the J gene lost 2 bases, with 14 bases spanning the gap. Germline CDR1 LGHNT, CDR2 FRNRAP. The CDR3 DNA reads as TGTGCTAGTGGTTTGTCCACAGGGGGGGCCACAGATACGCAGTATTTT. Translation: CASGLSTGGATDTQYF.

The chain uses TRBV11-3 and TRBJ2-3; D is possibly TRBD1 (6 bases). The CDR3 length is 13 residues. Deletions cut 5 bases from V and 3 bases from J, with 9 bases between. The germline V gene has CDR1 SGHNT and CDR2 YENEEA. The CDR3 reads CASSPQGTDTQYF. DNA for the CDR3: TGTGCCAGCAGCCCTCAGGGGACAGATACGCAGTATTTT. Full variable domain (remainder filled in from reference TRBV11-3 and TRBJ2-3): EAGVVQSPRYKIIEKKQPVAFWCNPISGHNTLYWYLQNLGQGPELLIRYENEEAVDDSQLPKDRFSAERLKGVDSTLKIQPAELGDSAVYLCASSPQGTDTQYFGPGTRLTVL.

Concerning this clone: At one end, the junction sequence differs from germline, possibly due to a read error. The chain is built from TRBV4-3 and TRBJ2-7; 8 positions match TRBD2. CDR3 size: 18 residues. The germline V gene has CDR1 LGHNA and CDR2 YSLEER. The CDR3 sequence is CASSQALTGTSLHYQQYF. CDR3 in DNA: TGCGCCAGCAGCCAAGCCTTGACTGGGACTAGTCTCCACTACCAGCAGTACTTC.